Described below is a single T cell receptor beta chain sequence and its context. The antigen is not known. V shed 3 bases and J shed 5 bases, with 11 bases lying between them. This CDR3 contains 13 residues. This sample was included in a study of T cell repertoires in cytomegalovirus infection. Study-level background: CMV infection plus the matching HLA type was flagged by public TCR beta signatures.

The study's findings and limits: Carriers of CMV and the relevant HLA type were discriminated by public TCR beta frequency. HLA-C-restricted CMV clonotypes gave the most frequent clonotype in two of eight donors.

TCRdb re-analysed the reads in MiXCR, keeping a single row per CDR3 protein. The sample lists roughly 140,000 distinct CDR3 sequences, roughly a quarter seen once, with roughly 9.7% in the top ten. V is TRBV12-3 or TRBV12-4 and J is TRBJ2-7, with D unclear. The sequencing sample was made of PBMCs. This clonotype originated in a human donor in good health (CMV status not recorded). Some clones in this sample may be carry-over from other donors' samples. CDR3 sequence (DNA): TGTGCCAGCAGTTTCCTGGAGTACAACGAGCAGTACTTC. Translation: CASSFLEYNEQYF.